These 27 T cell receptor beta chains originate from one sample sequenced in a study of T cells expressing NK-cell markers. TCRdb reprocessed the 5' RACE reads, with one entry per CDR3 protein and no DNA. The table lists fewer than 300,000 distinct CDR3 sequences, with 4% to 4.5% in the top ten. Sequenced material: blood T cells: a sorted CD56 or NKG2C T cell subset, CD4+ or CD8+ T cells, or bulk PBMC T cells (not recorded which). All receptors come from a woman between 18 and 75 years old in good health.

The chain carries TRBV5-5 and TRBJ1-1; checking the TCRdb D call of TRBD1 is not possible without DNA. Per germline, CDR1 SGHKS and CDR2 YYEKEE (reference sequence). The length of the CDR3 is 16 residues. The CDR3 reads CASSLSRGQTLTEAFF.

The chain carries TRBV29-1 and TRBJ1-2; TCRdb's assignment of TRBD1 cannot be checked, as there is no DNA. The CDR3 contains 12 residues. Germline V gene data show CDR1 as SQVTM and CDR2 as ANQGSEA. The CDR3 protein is CSVVGQNYGYTF.

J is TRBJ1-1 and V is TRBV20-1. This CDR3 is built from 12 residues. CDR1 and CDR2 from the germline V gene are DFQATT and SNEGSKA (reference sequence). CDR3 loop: CSATWGNTEAFF.

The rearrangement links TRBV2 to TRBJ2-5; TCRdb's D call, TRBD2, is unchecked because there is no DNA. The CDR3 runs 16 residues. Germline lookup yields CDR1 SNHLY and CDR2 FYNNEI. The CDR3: CASRADSGGAQETQYF.

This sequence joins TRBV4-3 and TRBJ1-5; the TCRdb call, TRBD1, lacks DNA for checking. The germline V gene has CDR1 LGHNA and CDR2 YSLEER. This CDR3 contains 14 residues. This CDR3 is CASSQDPGRQPQHF.

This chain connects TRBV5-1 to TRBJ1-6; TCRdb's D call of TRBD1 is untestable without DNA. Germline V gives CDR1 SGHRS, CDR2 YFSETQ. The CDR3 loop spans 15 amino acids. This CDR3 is CASSVSGGASSPLHF. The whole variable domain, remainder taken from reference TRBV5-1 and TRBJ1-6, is KAGVTQTPRYLIKTRGQQVTLSCSPISGHRSVSWYQQTPGQGLQFLFEYFSETQRNKGNFPGRFSGRQFSNSRSEMNVSTLELGDSALYLCASSVSGGASSPLHFGNGTRLTVT.

CDR3: CASRISRDFTEAFF. The chain has TRBV12-3 or TRBV12-4 and TRBJ1-1. The CDR3 length is 14 residues.

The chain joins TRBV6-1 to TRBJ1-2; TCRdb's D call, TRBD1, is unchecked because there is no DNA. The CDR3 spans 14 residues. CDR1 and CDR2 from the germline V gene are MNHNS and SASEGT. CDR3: CASSPPGQGKGYTF.

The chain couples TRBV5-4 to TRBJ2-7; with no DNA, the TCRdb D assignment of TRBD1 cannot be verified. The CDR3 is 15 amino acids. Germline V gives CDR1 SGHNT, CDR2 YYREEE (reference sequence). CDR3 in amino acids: CASSAGQGAVYEQYF.

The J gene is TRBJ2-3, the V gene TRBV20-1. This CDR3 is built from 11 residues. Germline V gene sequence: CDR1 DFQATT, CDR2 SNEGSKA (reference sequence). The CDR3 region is CSARVVDTQYF.

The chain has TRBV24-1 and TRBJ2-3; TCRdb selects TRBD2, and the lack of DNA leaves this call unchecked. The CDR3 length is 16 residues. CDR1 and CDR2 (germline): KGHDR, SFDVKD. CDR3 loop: CATSGFGTSGTDTQYF.

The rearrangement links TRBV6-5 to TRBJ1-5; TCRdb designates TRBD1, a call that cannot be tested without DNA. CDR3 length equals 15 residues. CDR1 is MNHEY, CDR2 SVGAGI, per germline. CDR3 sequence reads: CASSYRKGGNQPQHF.

The CDR3 loop is CSVGTGRYETQYF. The genes are TRBV29-1 and TRBJ2-5; the TCRdb D gene call, TRBD1, has no DNA to confirm it. The CDR3 totals 13 residues. The germline V gene has CDR1 SQVTM and CDR2 ANQGSEA.

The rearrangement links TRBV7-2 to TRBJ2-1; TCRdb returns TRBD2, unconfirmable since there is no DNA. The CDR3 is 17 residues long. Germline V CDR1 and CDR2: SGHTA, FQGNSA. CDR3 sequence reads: CASSLARTGGAQNEQFF.

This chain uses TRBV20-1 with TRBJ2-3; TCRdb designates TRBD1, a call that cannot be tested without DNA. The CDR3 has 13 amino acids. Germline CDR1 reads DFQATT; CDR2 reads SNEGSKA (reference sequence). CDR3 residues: CSARQGVADTQYF.

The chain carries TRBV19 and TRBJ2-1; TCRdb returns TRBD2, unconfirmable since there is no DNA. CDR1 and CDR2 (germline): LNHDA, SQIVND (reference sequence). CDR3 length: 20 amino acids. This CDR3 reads CASSIMQLLAGGLYSNEQFF.

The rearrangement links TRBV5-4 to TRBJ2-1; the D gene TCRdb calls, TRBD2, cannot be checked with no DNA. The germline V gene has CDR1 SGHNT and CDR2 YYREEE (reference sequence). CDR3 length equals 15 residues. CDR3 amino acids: CASGTGTSNRNEQFF.

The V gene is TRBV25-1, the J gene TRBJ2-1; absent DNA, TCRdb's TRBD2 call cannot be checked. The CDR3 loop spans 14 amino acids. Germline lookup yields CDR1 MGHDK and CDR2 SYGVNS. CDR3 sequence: CASSASVPSNEQFF.

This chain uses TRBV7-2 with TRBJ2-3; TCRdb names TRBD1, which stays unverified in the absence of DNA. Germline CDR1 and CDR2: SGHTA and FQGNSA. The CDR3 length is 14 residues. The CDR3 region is CASSSQGRTDTQYF.

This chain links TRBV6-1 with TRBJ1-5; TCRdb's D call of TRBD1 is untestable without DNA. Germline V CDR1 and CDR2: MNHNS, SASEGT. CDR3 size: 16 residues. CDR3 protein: CASSRWVDRGNQPQHF.

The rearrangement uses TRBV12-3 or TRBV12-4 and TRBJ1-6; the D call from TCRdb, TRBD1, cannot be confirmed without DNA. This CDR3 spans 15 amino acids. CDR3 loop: CASSSNRDVRSPLHF.

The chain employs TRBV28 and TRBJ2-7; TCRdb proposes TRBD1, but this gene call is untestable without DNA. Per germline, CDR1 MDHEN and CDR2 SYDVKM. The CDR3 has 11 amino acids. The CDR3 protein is CASSFRDHQYF.

The CDR3 protein is CSAQGLAGDNEQFF. V and J are TRBV20-1 and TRBJ2-1; as DNA is missing, the TRBD2 call by TCRdb cannot be tested. Germline V CDR1 and CDR2: DFQATT, SNEGSKA (reference sequence). The CDR3 is 14 residues long.

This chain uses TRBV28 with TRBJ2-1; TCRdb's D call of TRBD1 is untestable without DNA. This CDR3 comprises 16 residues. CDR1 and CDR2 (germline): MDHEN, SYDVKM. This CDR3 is CASSFTRQGQYNEQFF.

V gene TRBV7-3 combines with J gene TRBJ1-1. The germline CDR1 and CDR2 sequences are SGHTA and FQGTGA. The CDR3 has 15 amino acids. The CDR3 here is CASSLTGQQNTEAFF.

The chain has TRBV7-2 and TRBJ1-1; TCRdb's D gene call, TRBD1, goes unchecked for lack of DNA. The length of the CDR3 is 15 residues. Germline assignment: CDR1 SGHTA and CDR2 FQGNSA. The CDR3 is CASSLEGTGDTEAFF.

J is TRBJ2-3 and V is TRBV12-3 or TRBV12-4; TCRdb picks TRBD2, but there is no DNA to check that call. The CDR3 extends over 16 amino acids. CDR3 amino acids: CASSLALAGGTDTQYF.